This TCR beta chain was obtained from a study of T-cell reconstitution after alpha-beta-depleted transplantation in children. Study findings and constraints: Surviving recipient T cells and thymic progenitors produced the high day-60 TCRbeta diversity seen in some patients. T-cell numbers and diversity one year post-transplant derived largely from freshly generated T cells. At around two months after transplant, the alpha-beta T cells were reportedly derived from several hundred expanded clones that came from non-depleted graft cells.

This sample's TCRbeta library carried unique molecular identifier barcodes. TCRdb ran MiXCR on the PCR reads and lists one entry per CDR3 protein. The sample includes fewer than 700,000 distinct CDR3 sequences, 13% seen only once; the top ten take around 2.2%. This CDR3 is 13 amino acids long. Germline lookup yields CDR1 MNHEY and CDR2 SMNVEV (reference sequence). Trimming cost V 5 bases and J 2 bases, with 9 bases left between them. This clonotype was counted ten times or more. Its specificity is not known. The receptor comes from a male patient between 10 and 17 years old who had a stem cell transplant for acute myeloid leukemia, so the T cells may come from the graft donor. This chain connects TRBV27 to TRBJ1-2; no clear D gene. Sequencing used PBMCs, mostly from graft donor cells, obtained 360 days after TCRalphabeta/CD19-depleted stem cell transplant. This CDR3 reads CASSPPGNYGYTF. CDR3 sequence (DNA): TGTGCCAGCAGTCCGCCAGGCAACTATGGCTACACCTTC.